These 30 T cell receptor beta chains were sequenced from one sample in a study of identical twins (TCRdb year 2016). Libraries were made using 5' RACE. Sequenced using an Illumina HiSeq 2000. The public reads were quality trimmed at Q25 with fastp and then assembled into clones with MiXCR by TCRdb, keeping productive beta chains. Rows with one shared CDR3 protein collapse into an entry with the most common genes and DNA. The sample profile shows 1.5 million to 2 million distinct CDR3 sequences; less than 35% of them were found once. Jointly, the top ten make up under 0.35% of the sample. Sample: cord blood. Source of these receptors: a newborn girl in good health.

This clonotype was observed a few times. The gene calls are TRBV10-3 and TRBJ1-4; D unresolved. Trimming removed 2 bases from V and 7 bases from J, with 11 bases in between. The CDR3 has 14 amino acids. Germline CDR1 is ENHRY and CDR2 is SYGVKD. CDR3 in DNA: TGTGCCATCAGTGAGGGGATTGGTGTTGAAAAACTGTTTTTT. As protein: CAISEGIGVEKLFF.

This rearrangement joins TRBV21-1 to TRBJ2-3; whether TRBD1, the table's D call, matches the DNA was not checked. TRBV21-1 represents a pseudogene. This CDR3 has 15 amino acids. This chain's CDR3 is CASSKVGVTTDTQYF. As DNA, the CDR3 is TGTGCCAGCAGCAAAGTAGGGGTGACCACAGATACGCAGTATTTT.

This chain connects TRBV3-1 to TRBJ2-5; no reliable D call. The CDR3 covers 15 residues. Germline-derived CDR1 and CDR2 are LGHDT and YNNKEL (reference sequence). Trimming left V 0 bases short and J 11 bases short, with 19 bases between. The CDR3 sequence: CASSQDLGLSNEQYF. DNA for the CDR3: TGTGCCAGCAGCCAAGATCTGGGCTTGTCCAATGAGCAGTACTTC.

The V and J genes are TRBV2 and TRBJ1-2; no reliable D call. V lost 3 bases and J 4 bases, leaving 15 bases between the germline ends. There are 15 residues in the CDR3. The germline gives CDR1 SNHLY, CDR2 FYNNEI. Written as DNA, the CDR3 is TGTGCCAGCAGTGATTTGCAGCTAAGTGTCTATGGCTACACCTTC. Its translation: CASSDLQLSVYGYTF.

There are a few counts of this clonotype. One end of the junction is discordant with germline, which a read error may explain. This chain uses TRBV20-1 with TRBJ1-5; 10 bases fit TRBD1. Germline V CDR1 and CDR2: DFQATT, SNEGSKA (reference sequence). CDR3 length: 17 residues. CDR3 protein: CSTRWTGGEYSNQPQHF. Written as DNA, the CDR3 is TGCAGTACTAGGTGGACAGGGGGTGAATATAGCAATCAGCCCCAGCATTTT.

This clonotype has only a few counts. V usage is TRBV5-6 and J usage is TRBJ2-2; 7 bases align to TRBD2. The V and J ends lost 0 bases and 6 bases, in that order; junction bases with no gene match: 8. Germline V CDR1 and CDR2: SGHDT, YYEEEE. The CDR3 totals 16 residues. For the CDR3, the DNA is TGTGCCAGCAGCTTGGTGGCAGGGAGGGCTGCCGGGGAGCTGTTTTTT. It specifies CASSLVAGRAAGELFF. The full variable domain, in which reference TRBV5-6 and TRBJ2-2 provide the parts outside the CDR3, is DAGVTQSPTHLIKTRGQQVTLRCSPKSGHDTVSWYQQALGQGPQFIFQYYEEEERQRGNFPDRFSGHQFPNYSSELNVNALLLGDSALYLCASSLVAGRAAGELFFGEGSRLTVL.

The chain has TRBV7-2 and TRBJ1-4, with 11 bases matching TRBD1. The CDR3 contains 16 residues. V was pared by 1 base and J by 6 bases, with 4 bases of the junction left unmatched. Germline V gene data show CDR1 as SGHTA and CDR2 as FQGNSA. The CDR3 nucleotides are TGTGCCAGCAGCTTAGTAGGGACAGGGGGTTATGAAAAACTGTTTTTT. It specifies CASSLVGTGGYEKLFF.

Only a few counts were recorded for this clonotype. The chain is built from TRBV21-1 and TRBJ2-7; the DNA was not compared with TRBD2, the D call given in the table. TRBV21-1 constitutes a pseudogene. The CDR3 loop spans 14 amino acids. Written as DNA, the CDR3 is TGTGCCAGCAGCAAATTGGGCCCTACCTACGAGCAGTACTTC. Its protein product is CASSKLGPTYEQYF.

The chain carries TRBV29-1 and TRBJ2-4; 9 bases are shared with TRBD2. The DNA end is a closer match to TRBJ2-7, so the J assignment may be wrong. CDR3 size: 12 residues. The germline gives CDR1 SQVTM, CDR2 ANQGSEA. The chain's CDR3 is CSVAAGGYEQYF. CDR3 bases: TGCAGCGTTGCGGCGGGAGGGTACGAGCAGTACTTC.

This clonotype was observed a handful of times. The chain employs TRBV6-1 and TRBJ1-2; possibly TRBD1 for D (5 bases). The germline V gene has CDR1 MNHNS and CDR2 SASEGT. Deletions cut 8 bases from V and 2 bases from J, with 12 bases between. The CDR3 loop spans 13 amino acids. CDR3 nucleotide sequence: TGTGCCAGCGTTGAGGGGCCGAACTATGGCTACACCTTC. It yields the protein CASVEGPNYGYTF.

This clonotype came up a few times. The genes are TRBV7-9 and TRBJ1-2; weak D call: TRBD1 (6 bases). Germline CDR1 SEHNR, CDR2 FQNEAQ (reference sequence). Trimming removed 5 bases from V and 0 bases from J, with 16 bases in between. CDR3 length: 16 amino acids. The CDR3 reads CASSHRQVWANYGYTF. CDR3 DNA: TGTGCCAGCAGCCATAGACAGGTTTGGGCTAACTATGGCTACACCTTC. Combining the CDR3 with reference TRBV7-9 and TRBJ1-2 gives the whole variable domain DTGVSQNPRHKITKRGQNVTFRCDPISEHNRLYWYRQTLGQGPEFLTYFQNEAQLEKSRLLSDRFSAERPKGSFSTLEIQRTEQGDSAMYLCASSHRQVWANYGYTFGSGTRLTVV.

This clonotype was picked up many times. The rearrangement uses TRBV12-3 or TRBV12-4 and TRBJ2-3; possible D gene TRBD1, 6 bases. The length of the CDR3 is 14 residues. The V end lost 4 bases, the J end lost 0 bases, and 8 bases lay between the germline ends. In DNA, the CDR3 is TGTGCCAGCAGTTGGACAGCTAGCACAGATACGCAGTATTTT. Its translation is CASSWTASTDTQYF.

The table lists this clonotype with a few counts. J is TRBJ1-4 and V is TRBV6-5; maybe TRBD1 (6 bases). The CDR3 loop spans 14 amino acids. The germline V gene has CDR1 MNHEY and CDR2 SVGAGI. V shed 8 bases and J shed 10 bases, with 20 bases lying between them. DNA of the CDR3: TGTGCCAGCGCGTTACGGAGGGGGATAGTAAAACTGTTTTTT. Translation: CASALRRGIVKLFF.

This chain connects TRBV12-3 or TRBV12-4 to TRBJ1-5, with TRBD1 matching 8 bases. The V and J ends lost 6 bases and 4 bases, in that order; junction bases with no gene match: 8. The CDR3 has 15 amino acids. CDR3: CASSSIDRGNQPQHF. CDR3 in DNA: TGTGCCAGCAGCTCCATTGACAGGGGAAATCAGCCCCAGCATTTT.

This clonotype has just a few counts. The chain employs TRBV18 and TRBJ1-4; D is perhaps TRBD1 (5 bases). Deletions cut 3 bases from V and 6 bases from J, with 11 bases between. The CDR3 is 14 amino acids. Germline CDR1 is KGHSH and CDR2 is LQKENI. CDR3 in amino acids: CASSPRTSDEKLFF. The CDR3 region has the DNA TGTGCCAGCTCACCGAGGACAAGTGATGAAAAACTGTTTTTT. The full variable domain, its missing parts supplied by reference TRBV18 and TRBJ1-4, is NAGVMQNPRHLVRRRGQEARLRCSPMKGHSHVYWYRQLPEEGLKFMVYLQKENIIDESGMPKERFSAEFPKEGPSILRIQQVVRGDSAAYFCASSPRTSDEKLFFGSGTQLSVL.

This clonotype appeared once. This chain uses TRBV5-1 with TRBJ1-1; 9 nucleotides agree with TRBD1. Unmatched junction bases numbered 11, after V lost 2 bases and J lost 0 bases. Germline CDR1 and CDR2: SGHRS and YFSETQ. The CDR3 sequence is 18 residues long. CDR3 nucleotides: TGCGCCAGCAGCTTCGGACAGGGGTTCCATCTCCTGAACACTGAAGCTTTCTTT. Translating it yields CASSFGQGFHLLNTEAFF.

This clonotype was counted only a few times. In DNA, the CDR3 is TGCAGTGCTAGGTGGCCTAGCGGGGGTAGCACAGATACGCAGTATTTT. Amino acid sequence: CSARWPSGGSTDTQYF. V usage is TRBV20-1 and J usage is TRBJ2-3; TRBD2 matches 10 bases. CDR3 size: 16 residues. V trimming: 3 bases; J trimming: 0 bases; junction bases outside the gene matches: 6. In germline, CDR1 is DFQATT, CDR2 SNEGSKA (reference sequence).

V gene TRBV6-1 combines with J gene TRBJ1-1; D not resolved. Per the germline V gene, CDR1 is MNHNS and CDR2 is SASEGT. The V end was cut by 7 bases, the J end by 3 bases, with 12 bases between. This CDR3 has 13 amino acids. The CDR3 DNA follows: TGTGCCAGCACCGCGAGGCGGGACACTGAAGCTTTCTTT. Amino acids: CASTARRDTEAFF.

The rearrangement uses TRBV7-8 and TRBJ2-7; D possibly matches TRBD1 or TRBD2 (5 bases each). V was cut by 1 base and J by 3 bases, with 10 bases left in between. The CDR3 spans 14 residues. CDR1 is SGHVS, CDR2 FQNEAQ, per germline. The CDR3: CASSLGVGDYEQYF. The CDR3 DNA reads TGTGCCAGCAGCTTAGGGGTGGGGGACTACGAGCAGTACTTC.

The genes are TRBV3-1 and TRBJ2-5; 9 nucleotides line up with TRBD2. Germline V gene lookup returns CDR1 LGHDT and CDR2 YNNKEL (reference sequence). V gave up 3 bases and J gave up 11 bases; unmatched junction bases: 16. The CDR3 is 16 amino acids. This CDR3 reads CASSHGGLAIYNEQYF. CDR3 bases: TGTGCCAGCAGCCACGGAGGACTAGCGATTTACAATGAGCAGTACTTC.

The rearrangement joins TRBV7-2 to TRBJ2-4, with 8 bases matching TRBD1. The germline CDR1 and CDR2 sequences are SGHTA and FQGNSA. CDR3 length: 19 residues. Losses at the gene ends were 1 base for V and 0 bases for J; bases not matched to a gene: 11. CDR3: CASSLVRQGAALAKNIQYF. The CDR3 coding sequence is TGTGCCAGCAGCTTAGTTAGGCAGGGGGCCGCCCTAGCCAAAAACATTCAGTACTTC.

The rearrangement joins TRBV5-1 to TRBJ2-7, with no clear D. Germline values: CDR1 SGHRS, CDR2 YFSETQ. Trimming pared 2 bases from V and 3 bases from J, leaving 9 bases between. The CDR3 has 13 residues. The CDR3 protein is CASSFSPNYEQYF. The CDR3 DNA follows: TGCGCCAGCAGCTTTTCCCCGAACTACGAGCAGTACTTC.

This rearrangement joins TRBV28 to TRBJ2-7, with 7 bases matching TRBD2. The germline gives CDR1 MDHEN, CDR2 SYDVKM. With 8 bases clipped from V and 4 bases from J, the junction kept 14 bases outside the gene matches. This CDR3 region has 15 residues. CDR3: CASRLGGDLPYEQYF. DNA for the CDR3: TGTGCCAGCCGATTGGGAGGGGACCTCCCTTACGAGCAGTACTTC.

The chain is built from TRBV7-9 and TRBJ2-6; the D is unclear. CDR3 length equals 13 residues. The germline V gene encodes CDR1 SEHNR and CDR2 FQNEAQ (reference sequence). V gave up 8 bases and J gave up 0 bases, with 5 bases separating them. The CDR3 here is CASVGSGANVLTF. For the CDR3, the DNA is TGTGCCAGCGTGGGCTCTGGGGCCAACGTCCTGACTTTC.

The chain has TRBV7-9 and TRBJ1-4; D gene uncertain. Trimming cost V 1 base and J 6 bases, with 12 bases left between them. The CDR3 sequence is 15 residues long. Germline V gene sequence: CDR1 SEHNR, CDR2 FQNEAQ (reference sequence). DNA for the CDR3: TGTGCCAGCAGCTTAGTTGGCAGAGACTATGAAAAACTGTTTTTT. Its translation is CASSLVGRDYEKLFF.

This chain joins TRBV20-1 and TRBJ2-1; tentatively, D is TRBD2 (5 bases). Germline V gives CDR1 DFQATT, CDR2 SNEGSKA (reference sequence). Trimming took 5 bases from V and 0 from J, leaving 14 bases between them. CDR3 length: 15 amino acids. CDR3: CSAFTASSSYNEQFF. CDR3 coding DNA: TGCAGTGCTTTTACTGCTAGCAGCTCCTACAATGAGCAGTTCTTC.

A single count supports this clonotype. The chain employs TRBV4-1 and TRBJ1-5; D is unresolved. Germline CDR1 is MGHRA and CDR2 is YSYEKL. The length of the CDR3 is 19 residues. Trimming stripped 1 base from V and 0 bases from J, with 19 bases between. CDR3 sequence (DNA): TGCGCCAGCAGCCAAGCTCGGACCCAGAGCGGGCATAGCAATCAGCCCCAGCATTTT. As protein: CASSQARTQSGHSNQPQHF.

This clonotype was detected only a few times. The chain couples TRBV25-1 to TRBJ1-5; no reliable D call. The germline V gene encodes CDR1 MGHDK and CDR2 SYGVNS. V was pared by 8 bases and J by 3 bases, with 17 bases between. The CDR3 extends over 15 amino acids. The CDR3 loop reads CASPQPIPINQPQHF. CDR3 bases: TGTGCCAGCCCTCAACCTATTCCCATCAATCAGCCCCAGCATTTT.

The chain carries TRBV19 and TRBJ2-4; 8 nucleotides match TRBD1. CDR3 length: 15 amino acids. CDR1 LNHDA and CDR2 SQIVND come from the germline V gene (reference sequence). V dropped 3 bases and J dropped 1; count of bases not matched to a gene: 2. The CDR3 loop reads CASSIRQGAKNIQYF. The CDR3 DNA reads as TGTGCCAGTAGTATTCGACAGGGGGCCAAAAACATTCAGTACTTC.

The CDR3 protein is CSGAGATYAEAFF. For the CDR3, the DNA is TGCAGCGGGGCAGGGGCGACCTACGCTGAAGCTTTCTTT. The chain has TRBV29-1 and TRBJ1-1; D is possibly TRBD1 (6 bases). From germline, CDR1 is SQVTM and CDR2 ANQGSEA. The CDR3 is 13 amino acids. V was shortened by 7 bases and J by 6 bases, with 18 bases between the two germline ends.